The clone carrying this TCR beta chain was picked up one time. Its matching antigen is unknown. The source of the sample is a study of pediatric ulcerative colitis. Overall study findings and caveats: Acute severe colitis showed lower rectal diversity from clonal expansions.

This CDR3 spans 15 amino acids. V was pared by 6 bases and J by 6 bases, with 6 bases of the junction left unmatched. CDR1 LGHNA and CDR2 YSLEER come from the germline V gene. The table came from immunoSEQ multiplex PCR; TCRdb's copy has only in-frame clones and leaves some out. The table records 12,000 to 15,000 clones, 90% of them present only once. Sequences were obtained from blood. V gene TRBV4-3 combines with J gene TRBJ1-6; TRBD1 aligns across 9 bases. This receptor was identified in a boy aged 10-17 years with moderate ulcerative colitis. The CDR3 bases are TGCGCCAGCAGTCCATTACAGGGGGCTAATTCACCCCTCCACTTT. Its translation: CASSPLQGANSPLHF.